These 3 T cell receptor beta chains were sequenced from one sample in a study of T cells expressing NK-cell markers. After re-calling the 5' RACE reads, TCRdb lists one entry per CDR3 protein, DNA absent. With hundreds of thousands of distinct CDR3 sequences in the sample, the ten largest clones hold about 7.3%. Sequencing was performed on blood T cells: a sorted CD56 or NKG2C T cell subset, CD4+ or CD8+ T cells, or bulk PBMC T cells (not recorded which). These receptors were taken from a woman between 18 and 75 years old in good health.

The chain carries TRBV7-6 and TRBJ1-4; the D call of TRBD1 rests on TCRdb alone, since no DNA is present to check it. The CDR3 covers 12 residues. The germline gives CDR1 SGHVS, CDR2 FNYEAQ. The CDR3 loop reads CARGGYGEKLFF. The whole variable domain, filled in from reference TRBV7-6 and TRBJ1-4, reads GAGVSQSPRYKVTKRGQDVALRCDPISGHVSLYWYRQALGQGPEFLTYFNYEAQQDKSGLPNDRFSAERPEGSISTLTIQRTEQRDSAMYRCARGGYGEKLFFGSGTQLSVL.

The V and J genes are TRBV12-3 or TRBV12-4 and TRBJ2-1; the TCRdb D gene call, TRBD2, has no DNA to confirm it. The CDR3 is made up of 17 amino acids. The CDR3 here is CASSSLGGLAGLYEQFF.

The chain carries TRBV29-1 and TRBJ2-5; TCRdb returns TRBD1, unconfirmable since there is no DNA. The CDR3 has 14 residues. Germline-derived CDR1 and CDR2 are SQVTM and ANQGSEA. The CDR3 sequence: CSAAPTGSQETQYF.